These 10 T cell receptor beta chains were sequenced from one sample in a study of T cells in localized non-small cell lung cancer. Measured with immunoSEQ multiplex PCR; TCRdb has only the in-frame clones, and not every one. The table has 130,000 or so clones, roughly nine tenths seen once. The sample here was peripheral blood, taken before any cancer treatment. All receptors come from a female donor older than 55 with stage I lung adenocarcinoma.

The chain couples TRBV7-9 to TRBJ2-7; D is possibly TRBD1 (5 bases). The CDR3 has 12 amino acids. V dropped 5 bases and J dropped 6 bases, with 11 bases sitting between them. The germline gives CDR1 SEHNR, CDR2 FQNEAQ (reference sequence). The CDR3 sequence is CASSARAFEQYF. DNA for the CDR3: TGTGCCAGCAGCGCCAGGGCCTTCGAGCAGTACTTC. The full variable domain, with the rest looked up from reference TRBV7-9 and TRBJ2-7, is DTGVSQNPRHKITKRGQNVTFRCDPISEHNRLYWYRQTLGQGPEFLTYFQNEAQLEKSRLLSDRFSAERPKGSFSTLEIQRTEQGDSAMYLCASSARAFEQYFGPGTRLTVT.

The chain carries TRBV5-1 and TRBJ2-1; a possible D gene is TRBD1 (5 bases). Per the germline V gene, CDR1 is SGHRS and CDR2 is YFSETQ. The V end lost 3 bases, the J end lost 8 bases, and 12 bases lay between the germline ends. The CDR3 is 13 amino acids. The CDR3 nucleotides are TGCGCCAGCAGCTCCAGGGTCTTCGATGAGCAGTTCTTC. Protein: CASSSRVFDEQFF.

This clone has more than one count but fewer than ten. Here the CDR3 reads CASRGQRNTEAFF. CDR3 nucleotide sequence: TGTGCCAGCAGAGGCCAGAGGAACACTGAAGCTTTCTTT. V is TRBV2 and J is TRBJ1-1; the D is unclear. The CDR3 spans 13 residues. Germline CDR1 SNHLY, CDR2 FYNNEI. The V gene lost 6 bases and the J gene lost 1 base, with 9 bases spanning the gap.

The rearrangement uses TRBV12-5 and TRBJ2-1; TRBD2 might be the D (5 bases). V lost 1 base, J lost 3 bases, and 22 bases lay in between. This CDR3 comprises 19 residues. Germline CDR1 and CDR2: LGHNT and FRNRAP. CDR3 coding DNA: TGTGCTAGTGGTTTGGGGCCCCCATTTGCGGAGGTCCTCTACAATGAGCAGTTCTTC. This codes for CASGLGPPFAEVLYNEQFF.

The gene calls are TRBV7-2 and TRBJ2-1; D remains unclear. V gave up 1 base and J gave up 9 bases, with 16 bases separating them. The CDR3 is 15 residues long. CDR1 and CDR2 (germline): SGHTA, FQGNSA. The CDR3 spells CASSLDAAMTGEQFF. The CDR3 DNA follows: TGTGCCAGCAGCTTAGACGCTGCTATGACCGGTGAGCAGTTCTTC.

V gene TRBV6-5 combines with J gene TRBJ2-7, with D unclear. The CDR3 spans 14 residues. Germline V gene sequence: CDR1 MNHEY, CDR2 SVGAGI. Trimming pared 5 bases from V and 4 bases from J, leaving 15 bases between. The DNA for the CDR3 is TGTGCCAGCAGTCCGGGCATGGGTGTGTACGAGCAGTACTTC. This encodes CASSPGMGVYEQYF.

This sequence joins TRBV28 and TRBJ2-1; 7 nucleotides align to TRBD2. Trimming took 6 bases from V and 7 from J; bases not matched to a gene: 12. This CDR3 region has 15 residues. CDR1 is MDHEN, CDR2 SYDVKM, per germline. CDR3 coding DNA: TGTGCCAGCAGGGGGAGGGACGGACTGAAAAATGAGCAGTTCTTC. The encoded protein is CASRGRDGLKNEQFF.

As DNA, the CDR3 is TGTGCCAGCCGGTCCTACAATGAGCAGTTCTTC. It translates to CASRSYNEQFF. The chain has TRBV7-6 and TRBJ2-1; D ambiguous. The V gene's germline CDR1 is SGHVS and CDR2 FNYEAQ. The V end lost 8 bases, the J end lost 1 base, and 3 bases lay between the germline ends. This CDR3 contains 11 residues.

The chain recombines TRBV30 with TRBJ1-1; D not certain. This CDR3 has 12 amino acids. Per the germline V gene, CDR1 is GTSNPN and CDR2 is SVGIG (reference sequence). With 3 bases removed from V and 1 base from J, the gap between germline ends came to 6 bases. The CDR3 DNA is TGTGCCTGGAGACAGAAGAACACTGAAGCTTTCTTT. As protein: CAWRQKNTEAFF.

A few counts support this clone. V is TRBV28 and J is TRBJ2-3; D is perhaps TRBD2 (5 bases). Deletions cut 6 bases from V and 4 bases from J, with 8 bases between. The CDR3 totals 12 residues. Germline CDR1 MDHEN, CDR2 SYDVKM. The DNA for the CDR3 is TGTGCCAGCAGCACACTAGCAGATACGCAGTATTTT. Protein: CASSTLADTQYF.